The clone carrying this T cell receptor (beta chain) was seen at least ten times. The sample belongs to a study of T cells in Graves' hyperthyroidism and ophthalmopathy. Germline V CDR1 and CDR2: MNHNS, SASEGT. This CDR3 region has 12 residues. The germline V and J ends were trimmed by 8 bases and 2 bases, with 9 bases remaining between them. RNA transcripts served as the template for amplifying TCR beta CDR3 regions. HTBI primers were employed in a first-round RT-PCR of the TCR CDR3. A single record per CDR3 protein comes from TCRdb applying MiXCR to the multiplex PCR reads. Of 470,000 or so distinct CDR3 sequences in the sample, about a fifth are singletons; the top ten hold more than 25%.

This receptor was taken from a man in his late teens or twenties with Graves' hyperthyroidism. The chain combines TRBV6-1 with TRBJ1-1, with D possibly TRBD1 on 6 matching bases. The sample was blood. CDR3 in DNA: TGTGCCAGCGAGACAGGAAACACTGAAGCTTTCTTT. This translates into CASETGNTEAFF.